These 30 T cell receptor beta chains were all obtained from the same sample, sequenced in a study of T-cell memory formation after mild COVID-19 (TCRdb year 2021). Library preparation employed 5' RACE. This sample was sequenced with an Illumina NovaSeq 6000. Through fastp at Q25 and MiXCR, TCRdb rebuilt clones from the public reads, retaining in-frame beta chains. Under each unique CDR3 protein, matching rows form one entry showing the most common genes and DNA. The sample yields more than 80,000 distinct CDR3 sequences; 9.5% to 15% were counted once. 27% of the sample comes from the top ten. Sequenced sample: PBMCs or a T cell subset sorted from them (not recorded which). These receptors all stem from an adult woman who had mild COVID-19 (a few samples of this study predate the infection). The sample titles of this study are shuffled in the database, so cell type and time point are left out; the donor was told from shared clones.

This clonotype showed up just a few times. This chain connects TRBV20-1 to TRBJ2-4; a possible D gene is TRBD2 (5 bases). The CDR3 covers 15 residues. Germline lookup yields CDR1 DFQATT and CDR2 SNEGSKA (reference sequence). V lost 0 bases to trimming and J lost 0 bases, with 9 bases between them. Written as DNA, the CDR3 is TGCAGTGCTAGAGATTCGGGGTCAGCCAAAAACATTCAGTACTTC. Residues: CSARDSGSAKNIQYF.

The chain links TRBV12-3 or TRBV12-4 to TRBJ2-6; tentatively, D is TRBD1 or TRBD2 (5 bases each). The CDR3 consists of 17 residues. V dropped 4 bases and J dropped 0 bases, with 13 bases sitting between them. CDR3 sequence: CASSSAGATSGANVLTF. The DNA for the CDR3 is TGTGCCAGCAGTTCCGCCGGGGCGACCTCTGGGGCCAACGTCCTGACTTTC.

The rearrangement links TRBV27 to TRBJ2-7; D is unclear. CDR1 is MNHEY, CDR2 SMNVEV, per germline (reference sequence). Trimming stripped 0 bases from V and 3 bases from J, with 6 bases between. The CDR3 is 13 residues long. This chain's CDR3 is CASSLSPNYEQYF. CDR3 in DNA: TGTGCCAGCAGTTTATCCCCGAACTACGAGCAGTACTTC.

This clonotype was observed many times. The CDR3, as DNA: TGTGCCAGCAGCACCGTCATCCCACCAGATACGCAGTATTTT. It codes for CASSTVIPPDTQYF. The J gene is TRBJ2-3, the V gene TRBV7-8; D is unresolved. The CDR3 consists of 14 residues. Trimming took 5 bases from V and 4 from J, leaving 13 bases between them. CDR1 is SGHVS, CDR2 FQNEAQ, per germline.

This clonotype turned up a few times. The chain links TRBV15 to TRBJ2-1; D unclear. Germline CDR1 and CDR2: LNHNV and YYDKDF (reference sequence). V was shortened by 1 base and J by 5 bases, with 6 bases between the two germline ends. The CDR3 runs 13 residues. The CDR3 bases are TGTGCCACCAGCAGAGGGTCCGACAATGAGCAGTTCTTC. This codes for CATSRGSDNEQFF. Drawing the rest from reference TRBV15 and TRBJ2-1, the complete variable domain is DAMVIQNPRYQVTQFGKPVTLSCSQTLNHNVMYWYQQKSSQAPKLLFHYYDKDFNNEADTPDNFQSRRPNTSFCFLDIRSPGLGDTAMYLCATSRGSDNEQFFGPGTRLTVL.

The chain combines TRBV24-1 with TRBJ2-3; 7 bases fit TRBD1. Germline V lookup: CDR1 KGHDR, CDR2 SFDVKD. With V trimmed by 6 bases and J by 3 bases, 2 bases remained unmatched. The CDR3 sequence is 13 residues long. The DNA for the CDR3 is TGTGCCACCAGTCGACAGGGAACAGATACGCAGTATTTT. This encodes CATSRQGTDTQYF.

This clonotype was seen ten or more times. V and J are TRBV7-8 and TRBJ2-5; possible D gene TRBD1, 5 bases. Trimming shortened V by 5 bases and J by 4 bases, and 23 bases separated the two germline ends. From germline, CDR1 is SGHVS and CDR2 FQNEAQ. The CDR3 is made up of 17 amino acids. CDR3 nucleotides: TGTGCCAGCAGCCTCGGCTCGGCGGCCTTAGGGGCAGAGACCCAGTACTTC. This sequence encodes CASSLGSAALGAETQYF.

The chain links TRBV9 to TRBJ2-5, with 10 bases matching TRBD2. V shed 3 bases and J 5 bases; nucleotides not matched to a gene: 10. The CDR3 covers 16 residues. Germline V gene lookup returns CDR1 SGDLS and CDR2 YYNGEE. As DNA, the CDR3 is TGTGCCAGCAGCGGACCCGTCGGGGGACTAGCGGAGACCCAGTACTTC. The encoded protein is CASSGPVGGLAETQYF.

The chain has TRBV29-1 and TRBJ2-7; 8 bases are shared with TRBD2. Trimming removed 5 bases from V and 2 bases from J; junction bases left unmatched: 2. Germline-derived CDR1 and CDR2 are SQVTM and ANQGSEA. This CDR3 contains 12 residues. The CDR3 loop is CSVPGGAYEQYF. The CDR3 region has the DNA TGCAGCGTTCCCGGGGGGGCCTACGAGCAGTACTTC.

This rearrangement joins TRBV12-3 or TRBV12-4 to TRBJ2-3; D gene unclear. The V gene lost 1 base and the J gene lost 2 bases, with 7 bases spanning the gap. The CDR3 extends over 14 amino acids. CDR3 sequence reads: CASSLVADTDTQYF. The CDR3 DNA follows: TGTGCCAGCAGTTTAGTGGCGGACACAGATACGCAGTATTTT.

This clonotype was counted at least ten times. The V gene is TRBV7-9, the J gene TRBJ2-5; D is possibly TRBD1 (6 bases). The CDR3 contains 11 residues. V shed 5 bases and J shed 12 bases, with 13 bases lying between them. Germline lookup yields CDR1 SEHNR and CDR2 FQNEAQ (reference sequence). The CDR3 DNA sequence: TGTGCCAGCAGCATCGGGGACATGAAGTACTTC. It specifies CASSIGDMKYF.

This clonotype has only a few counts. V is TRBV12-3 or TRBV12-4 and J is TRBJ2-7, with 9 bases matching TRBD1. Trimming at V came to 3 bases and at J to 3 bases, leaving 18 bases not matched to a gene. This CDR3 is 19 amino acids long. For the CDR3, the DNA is TGTGCCAGCAGTTTGGGCGGAAAAACAGGGGGCTCCTTGGGCTACGAGCAGTACTTC. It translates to CASSLGGKTGGSLGYEQYF.

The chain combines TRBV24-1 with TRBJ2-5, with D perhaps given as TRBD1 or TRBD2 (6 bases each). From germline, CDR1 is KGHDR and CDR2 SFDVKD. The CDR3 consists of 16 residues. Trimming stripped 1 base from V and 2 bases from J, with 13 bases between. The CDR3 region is CATSDFGRGGQETQYF. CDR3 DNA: TGTGCCACCAGTGATTTCGGCAGGGGAGGTCAAGAGACCCAGTACTTC.

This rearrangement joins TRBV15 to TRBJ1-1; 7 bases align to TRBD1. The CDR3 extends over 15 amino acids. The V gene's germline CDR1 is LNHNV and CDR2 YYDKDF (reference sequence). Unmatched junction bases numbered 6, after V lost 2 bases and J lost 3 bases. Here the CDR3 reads CATSRLGGYDTEAFF. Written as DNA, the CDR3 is TGTGCCACCAGCAGACTAGGGGGCTACGACACTGAAGCTTTCTTT.

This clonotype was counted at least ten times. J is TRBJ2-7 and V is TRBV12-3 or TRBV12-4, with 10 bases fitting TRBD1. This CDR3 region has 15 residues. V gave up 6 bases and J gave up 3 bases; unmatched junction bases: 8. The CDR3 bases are TGTGCCAGCAGCACCGGTGGGACAGGGGACTACGAGCAGTACTTC. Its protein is CASSTGGTGDYEQYF.

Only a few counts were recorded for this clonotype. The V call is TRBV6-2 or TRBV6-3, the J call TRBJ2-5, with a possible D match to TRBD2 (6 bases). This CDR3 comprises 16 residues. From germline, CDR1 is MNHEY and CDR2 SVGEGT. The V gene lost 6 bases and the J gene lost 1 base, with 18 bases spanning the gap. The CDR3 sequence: CASSRRGALRQETQYF. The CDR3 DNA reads TGTGCCAGCAGCCGACGCGGGGCGCTACGCCAAGAGACCCAGTACTTC.

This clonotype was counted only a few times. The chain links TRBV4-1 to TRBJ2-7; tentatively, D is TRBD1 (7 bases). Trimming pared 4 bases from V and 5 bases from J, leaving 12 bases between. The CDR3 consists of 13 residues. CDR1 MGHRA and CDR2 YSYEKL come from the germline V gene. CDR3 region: CASSPQGGHEQYF. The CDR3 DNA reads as TGCGCCAGCAGCCCGCAGGGGGGCCACGAGCAGTACTTC.

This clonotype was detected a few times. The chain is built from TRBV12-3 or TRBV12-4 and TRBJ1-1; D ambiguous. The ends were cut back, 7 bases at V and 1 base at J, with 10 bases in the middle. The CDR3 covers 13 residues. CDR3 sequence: CASTIQQNTEAFF. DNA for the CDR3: TGTGCCAGCACCATTCAACAGAACACTGAAGCTTTCTTT.

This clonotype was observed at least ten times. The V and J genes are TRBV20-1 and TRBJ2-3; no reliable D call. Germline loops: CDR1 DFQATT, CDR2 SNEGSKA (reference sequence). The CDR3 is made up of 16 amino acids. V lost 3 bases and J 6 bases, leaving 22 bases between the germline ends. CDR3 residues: CSASPPWTAVVDTQYF. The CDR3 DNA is TGCAGTGCTAGCCCCCCCTGGACGGCCGTCGTGGATACGCAGTATTTT.

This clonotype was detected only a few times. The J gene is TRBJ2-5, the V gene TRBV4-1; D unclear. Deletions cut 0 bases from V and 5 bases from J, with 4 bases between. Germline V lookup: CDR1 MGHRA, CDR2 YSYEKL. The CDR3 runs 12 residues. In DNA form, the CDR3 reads TGCGCCAGCAGCCAAGAGACCGAGACCCAGTACTTC. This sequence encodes CASSQETETQYF.

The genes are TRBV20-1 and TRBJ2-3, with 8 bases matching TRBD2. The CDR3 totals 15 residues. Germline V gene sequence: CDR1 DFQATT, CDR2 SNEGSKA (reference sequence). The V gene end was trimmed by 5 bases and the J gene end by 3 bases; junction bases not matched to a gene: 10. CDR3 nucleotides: TGCAGTGCTGATATAGCGGGGTTCACTACAGATACGCAGTATTTT. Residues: CSADIAGFTTDTQYF.

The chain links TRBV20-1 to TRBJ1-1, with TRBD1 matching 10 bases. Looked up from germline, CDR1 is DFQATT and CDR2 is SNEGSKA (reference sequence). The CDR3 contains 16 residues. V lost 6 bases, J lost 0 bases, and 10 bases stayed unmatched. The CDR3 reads CSAGDRDRGMNTEAFF. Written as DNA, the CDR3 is TGCAGTGCGGGGGACCGGGACAGGGGTATGAACACTGAAGCTTTCTTT.

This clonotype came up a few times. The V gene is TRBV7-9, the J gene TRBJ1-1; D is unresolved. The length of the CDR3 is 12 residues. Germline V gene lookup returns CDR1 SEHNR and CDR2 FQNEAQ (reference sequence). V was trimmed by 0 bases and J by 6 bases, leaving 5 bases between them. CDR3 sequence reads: CASSLAASEAFF. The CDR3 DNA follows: TGTGCCAGCAGCTTAGCCGCCTCTGAAGCTTTCTTT.

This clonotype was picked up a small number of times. CDR3 DNA: TGCGCCAGCAGCTTCTGGCGGGAACAAGATACGCAGTATTTT. It specifies CASSFWREQDTQYF. This sequence joins TRBV5-1 and TRBJ2-3; a possible D gene is TRBD2 (6 bases). Trimming pared 2 bases from V and 5 bases from J, leaving 12 bases between. Germline V lookup: CDR1 SGHRS, CDR2 YFSETQ. The CDR3 consists of 14 residues. The variable domain in full, completed from reference TRBV5-1 and TRBJ2-3, reads KAGVTQTPRYLIKTRGQQVTLSCSPISGHRSVSWYQQTPGQGLQFLFEYFSETQRNKGNFPGRFSGRQFSNSRSEMNVSTLELGDSALYLCASSFWREQDTQYFGPGTRLTVL.

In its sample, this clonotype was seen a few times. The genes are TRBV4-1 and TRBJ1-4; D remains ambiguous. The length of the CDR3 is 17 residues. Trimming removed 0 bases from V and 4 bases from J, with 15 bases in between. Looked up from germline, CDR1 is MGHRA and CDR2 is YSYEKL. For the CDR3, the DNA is TGCGCCAGCAGCCAAGATAGGGCCCCAGGAGTTAATGAAAAACTGTTTTTT. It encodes CASSQDRAPGVNEKLFF.

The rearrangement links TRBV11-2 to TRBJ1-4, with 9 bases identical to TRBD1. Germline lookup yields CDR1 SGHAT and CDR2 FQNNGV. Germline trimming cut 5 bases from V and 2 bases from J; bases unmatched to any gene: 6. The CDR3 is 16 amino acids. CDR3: CASSEGTGGTNEKLFF. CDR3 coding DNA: TGTGCCAGCAGCGAGGGCACAGGGGGCACTAATGAAAAACTGTTTTTT.

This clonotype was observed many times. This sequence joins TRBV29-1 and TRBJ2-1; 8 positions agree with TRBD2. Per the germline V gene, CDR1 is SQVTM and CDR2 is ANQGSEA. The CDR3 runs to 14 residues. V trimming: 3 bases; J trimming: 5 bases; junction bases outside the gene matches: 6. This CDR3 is CSVDPTSVDNEQFF. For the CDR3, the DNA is TGCAGCGTTGACCCGACTAGCGTGGACAATGAGCAGTTCTTC.

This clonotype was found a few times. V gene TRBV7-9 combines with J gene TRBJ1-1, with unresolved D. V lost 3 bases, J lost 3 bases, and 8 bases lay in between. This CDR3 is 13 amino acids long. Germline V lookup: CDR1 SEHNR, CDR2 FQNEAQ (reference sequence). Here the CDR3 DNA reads TGTGCCAGCAGCTTTTTCCAAGACACTGAAGCTTTCTTT. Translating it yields CASSFFQDTEAFF.

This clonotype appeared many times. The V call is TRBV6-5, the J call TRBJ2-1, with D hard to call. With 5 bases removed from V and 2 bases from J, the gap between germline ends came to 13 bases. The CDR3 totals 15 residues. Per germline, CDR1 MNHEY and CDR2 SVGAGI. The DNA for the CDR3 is TGTGCCAGCAGTCCCCCTGGGGTAGCCTACAATGAGCAGTTCTTC. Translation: CASSPPGVAYNEQFF.

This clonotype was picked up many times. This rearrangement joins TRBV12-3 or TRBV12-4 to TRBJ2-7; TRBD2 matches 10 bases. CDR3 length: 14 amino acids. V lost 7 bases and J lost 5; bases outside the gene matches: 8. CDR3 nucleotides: TGTGCCAGCACCCCTAGCGGGAGTAGCGACGAGCAGTACTTC. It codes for CASTPSGSSDEQYF.